The source of this T cell receptor (beta chain) is a study of PD-L1 blockade in urothelial cancer. Produced via immunoSEQ multiplex PCR; TCRdb's table is partial and in-frame only. The table shows 30,000 to 40,000 clones, with 80% to 95% occurring only once. This clonotype originated in an older man with urothelial cancer. The sequencing used PBMCs, collected around atezolizumab (anti-PD-L1) treatment.

CDR3 DNA sequence: TGTGCCAGCAGCGGCAGGAGCGGGAGGGCCGATGAGCAGTTCTTC. Translating gives CASSGRSGRADEQFF. The gene calls are TRBV2 and TRBJ2-1; 10 bases map to TRBD2. This CDR3 has 15 amino acids. J was trimmed by 8 bases and V by 6 bases; bases with no gene match: 10. In germline, CDR1 is SNHLY, CDR2 FYNNEI.